Listed below are T cell receptor beta chains from one sample, sequenced in a study of OX40 agonist ivuxolimab in advanced cancers. TCRdb keeps only in-frame clones here, not all; method: immunoSEQ multiplex PCR. The sample contains 85,000 to 100,000 clones, about 90% of which appear only once. Source: CD4+ or CD8+ T cells sorted from blood, taken in a trial of the OX40 agonist ivuxolimab. The receptors were sampled from an adult with an advanced solid tumor such as melanoma, head and neck, liver or kidney cancer. Both conserved end residues are part of each CDR3. D genes are given only for firm matches. The listing skips clone size in some rows; elsewhere it reads once, few, many or a size class.

V	J	D	size	CDR3	DNA
TRBV27	TRBJ1-1	TRBD1	NA	CASSLTGGWYTEACF	TGTGCCAGCAGTCTGACAGGGGGCTGGTACACTGAAGCTTGCTTT
TRBV5-6	TRBJ2-5	TRBD2	NA	CASSLGGLGLLQETQYF	TGTGCCAGCAGCTTGGGGGGACTAGGCCTATTACAAGAGACCCAGTACTTC
TRBV5-5	TRBJ1-1	NA	NA	CASSLVNTEAFF	TGTGCCAGCAGCTTGGTGAACACTGAAGCTTTCTTT
TRBV23-1	TRBJ2-5	NA	once	CASSQSGLRETQYF	TGCGCCAGCAGTCAATCGGGACTTAGGGAGACCCAGTACTTC
TRBV4-3	TRBJ2-7	TRBD1	NA	CASSQLDRPYEQYF	TGCGCCAGCAGCCAATTGGACAGGCCATACGAGCAGTACTTC
TRBV28	TRBJ2-1	NA	NA	CASSWNQRTREQFF	TGTGCCAGCAGTTGGAACCAGAGAACGCGCGAGCAGTTCTTC
TRBV7-9	TRBJ2-3	NA	NA	CASSPRLKGSTDTQYF	TGTGCCAGCAGCCCCCGACTGAAGGGAAGCACAGATACGCAGTATTTT
TRBV7-9	TRBJ2-3	TRBD2	NA	CASSFELAGETDTQYF	TGTGCCAGCAGCTTCGAACTAGCGGGGGAGACAGATACGCAGTATTTT
TRBV5-1	TRBJ2-3	TRBD2	NA	CASSFSGGATDTQYF	TGCGCCAGCAGCTTTAGCGGGGGAGCCACAGATACGCAGTATTTT
TRBV7-2	TRBJ1-4	TRBD1	NA	CASSNRGRTNEKLFF	TGTGCCAGCAGTAACAGGGGGCGAACTAATGAAAAACTGTTTTTT
TRBV5-8	TRBJ2-7	NA	NA	CASSAAGNPFYEQYF	TGTGCCAGCAGCGCCGCCGGGAATCCCTTCTACGAGCAGTACTTC
TRBV29-1	TRBJ2-5	NA	NA	CSVGTVQETQYF	TGCAGCGTTGGGACGGTCCAAGAGACCCAGTACTTC
TRBV14	TRBJ2-7	TRBD1	NA	CASSETGGSYEQYF	TGTGCCAGCAGCGAAACAGGGGGCTCCTACGAGCAGTACTTC
TRBV30	TRBJ2-5	TRBD2	once	CAWSAGLAEETQYF	TGTGCCTGGAGCGCGGGGCTAGCGGAAGAGACCCAGTACTTC
TRBV5-5	TRBJ1-1	NA	NA	CASSPQGGNTEAFF	TGTGCCAGCAGCCCCCAGGGCGGTAACACTGAAGCTTTCTTT
TRBV18	TRBJ2-7	TRBD1	once	CASSPGTGVYEQYF	TGTGCCAGCTCACCAGGGACAGGGGTTTACGAGCAGTACTTC
TRBV18	TRBJ2-7	NA	NA	CASFDHADGEQYF	TGTGCCAGCTTCGACCATGCAGACGGGGAGCAGTACTTC
TRBV30	TRBJ1-2	NA	NA	CAWSENNYGYTF	TGTGCCTGGAGTGAGAATAACTATGGCTACACCTTC
TRBV7-3	TRBJ1-1	NA	NA	CASSRDGNTEAFF	TGTGCCAGCAGCCGGGACGGGAACACTGAAGCTTTCTTT
TRBV7-2	TRBJ2-2	TRBD1	NA	CASGKGGMTTGELFF	TGTGCCAGCGGCAAAGGGGGCATGACCACCGGGGAGCTGTTTTTT
TRBV7-9	TRBJ2-5	NA	NA	CASSESGLRLETQYF	TGTGCCAGCAGCGAATCAGGACTCCGGCTTGAGACCCAGTACTTC
TRBV5-6	TRBJ1-5	NA	NA	CASSFGRGGQPQHF	TGTGCCAGCAGCTTTGGGAGGGGCGGCCAGCCCCAGCATTTT
TRBV10-2	TRBJ2-5	TRBD2	once	CASRGLAAYQETQYF	TGCGCCAGCAGAGGACTAGCCGCGTACCAAGAGACCCAGTACTTC
TRBV10-3	TRBJ2-2	TRBD2	NA	CAIRRTSGNTGELFF	TGTGCCATCAGGAGGACTAGCGGGAACACCGGGGAGCTGTTTTTT
TRBV7-9	TRBJ1-5	NA	NA	CASSLMAGSDNQPQHF	TGTGCCAGCAGCTTAATGGCAGGGTCGGACAATCAGCCCCAGCATTTT
TRBV6-1	TRBJ2-5	TRBD2	NA	CASSQELAGRYQETQYF	TGTGCCAGCAGTCAAGAACTAGCGGGGAGGTACCAAGAGACCCAGTACTTC
TRBV5-5	TRBJ1-5	TRBD1	few	CASSSGQGLWGNQPQHF	TGTGCCAGCAGCTCAGGACAGGGACTGTGGGGCAATCAGCCCCAGCATTTT
TRBV11-2	TRBJ1-2	NA	few	CASSVNRDGYTF	TGTGCCAGCAGTGTTAACAGGGACGGCTACACCTTC
TRBV29-1	TRBJ1-2	NA	NA	CSVGGEVRGYTF	TGCAGCGTTGGAGGGGAAGTGCGAGGCTACACCTTC
TRBV6-6	TRBJ2-1	NA	NA	CASSPHSSSYNEQFF	TGTGCCAGCAGTCCGCACTCGAGCTCCTACAATGAGCAGTTCTTC
TRBV25-1	TRBJ1-6	NA	NA	CASRETAYNSPLHF	TGTGCCAGCAGAGAGACCGCCTATAATTCACCCCTCCACTTT
TRBV7-2	TRBJ2-1	TRBD1	NA	CASSLQGQGYNEQFF	TGTGCCAGCAGCTTACAGGGACAGGGTTACAATGAGCAGTTCTTC
TRBV4-3	TRBJ2-2	TRBD1	NA	CASSQQGQVGSGELFF	TGCGCCAGCAGCCAACAGGGACAGGTTGGCAGCGGGGAGCTGTTTTTT
TRBV25-1	TRBJ1-2	NA	NA	CASSEYSAQGGYTF	TGTGCCAGCAGTGAATATTCAGCCCAGGGTGGCTACACCTTC
TRBV28	TRBJ1-2	TRBD1	NA	CVTRDSINYGYTF	TGTGTCACTAGGGACAGTATCAACTATGGCTACACCTTC
TRBV2	TRBJ1-6	NA	NA	CASRGNESPLHF	TGTGCCAGCAGAGGGAACGAGTCACCCCTCCACTTT
TRBV30	TRBJ1-4	NA	NA	CAWTRGDGEKLFF	TGTGCCTGGACGAGGGGGGACGGAGAAAAACTGTTTTTT
TRBV28	TRBJ2-5	TRBD2	NA	CASSSSASGGLKTQYF	TGTGCCAGCAGCTCGTCTGCTAGCGGGGGGTTGAAGACCCAGTACTTC
TRBV6-8	TRBJ2-4	NA	NA	CASSYSSFAPAKNIQYF	TGTGCCAGCAGTTACTCCAGCTTCGCCCCAGCCAAAAACATTCAGTACTTC
TRBV6-1	TRBJ2-6	NA	NA	CASSLTASGANVLTF	TGTGCCAGCAGTCTTACAGCTTCTGGGGCCAACGTCCTGACTTTC
TRBV19	TRBJ2-3	NA	NA	CASSIVAASRTDTQYF	TGTGCCAGTAGTATCGTGGCTGCCAGTCGGACAGATACGCAGTATTTT
TRBV7-2	TRBJ1-5	TRBD1	once	CASSTGQGPSNQPQHF	TGTGCCAGCAGCACGGGACAGGGGCCTAGCAATCAGCCCCAGCATTTT
TRBV6-4	TRBJ2-1	TRBD2	NA	CASSSYGGASYNEQFF	TGTGCCAGCAGCTCCTACGGGGGGGCGTCATACAATGAGCAGTTCTTC
TRBV5-4	TRBJ2-3	TRBD2	NA	CASSRLAGAPTSTDTQYF	TGTGCCAGCAGCAGACTAGCGGGGGCCCCGACTAGCACAGATACGCAGTATTTT
TRBV5-1	TRBJ2-1	TRBD2	NA	CASSSTGLAGGLYNEQFF	TGCGCCAGCAGCTCTACAGGACTAGCGGGGGGTCTATACAATGAGCAGTTCTTC
TRBV5-1	TRBJ1-1	NA	NA	CASSLAGGNTEAFF	TGCGCCAGCAGCTTGGCCGGGGGGAACACTGAAGCTTTCTTT